The 21 T cell receptor beta chains presented below share a single source sample, sequenced in a study of T cell repertoires in cytomegalovirus infection. These receptors' targets are unknown. From the reads, TCRdb called clonotypes with MiXCR, one entry per CDR3 protein. The data hold about 470,000 distinct CDR3 sequences, with roughly 43% observed a single time. The sample consisted of cultured PBMCs, taken from culture after CMV antigen stimulation. The receptors were gathered from a human donor in good health (CMV status not recorded). Some clones in this sample may be carry-over from other donors' samples.

V gene TRBV7-6 combines with J gene TRBJ1-1; D ambiguous. Trimming stripped 5 bases from V and 3 bases from J, with 19 bases between. This CDR3 comprises 16 residues. Per the germline V gene, CDR1 is SGHVS and CDR2 is FNYEAQ. CDR3 sequence: CASSPLDRRLYTEAFF. The DNA of the CDR3 is TGTGCCAGCAGCCCACTGGACCGCAGGCTGTACACTGAAGCTTTCTTT.

This sequence joins TRBV4-1 and TRBJ1-2, with TRBD1 identical over 7 bases. V was pared by 1 base and J by 8 bases, with 19 bases of the junction left unmatched. Germline assignment: CDR1 MGHRA and CDR2 YSYEKL. The CDR3 is 18 amino acids. In nucleotides, the CDR3 is TGCGCCAGCAGCCAAGGTCCAAGGACAGGCAGCCCGGCCGGGGGCTACACCTTC. Amino acid sequence: CASSQGPRTGSPAGGYTF.

The chain is built from TRBV6-1 and TRBJ1-5, with D unresolved. Germline V gene data show CDR1 as MNHNS and CDR2 as SASEGT. V was pared by 6 bases and J by 2 bases, with 8 bases between. The CDR3 consists of 13 residues. CDR3 nucleotide sequence: TGTGCCAGCAGAACCCCGGGCAATCAGCCCCAGCATTTT. Its protein product is CASRTPGNQPQHF.

The genes are TRBV7-4 and TRBJ2-4, with TRBD2 as a possible D gene (5 bases). In germline, CDR1 is SGHVT, CDR2 SQSDAQ. The CDR3 loop spans 13 amino acids. V dropped 5 bases and J dropped 9 bases, with 14 bases sitting between them. In nucleotides, the CDR3 is TGTGCCAGCAGCCCACGGGGTGGAAGCATTCAGTACTTC. Residues: CASSPRGGSIQYF.

This clonotype appeared a few times. In DNA, the CDR3 is TGTGCCAGCAGCTTAGGGCCTAGCGGGGGGGCCGGAAACGAGCAGTACTTC. Its translation is CASSLGPSGGAGNEQYF. V usage is TRBV7-2 and J usage is TRBJ2-7; 12 bases map to TRBD2. V shed 1 base and J 5 bases; nucleotides not matched to a gene: 9. In germline, CDR1 is SGHTA, CDR2 FQGNSA. The CDR3 is 17 amino acids.

This clonotype was detected a few times. The chain uses TRBV27 and TRBJ2-7; TRBD2 aligns across 8 bases. Unmatched junction bases numbered 9, after V lost 5 bases and J lost 3 bases. Germline values: CDR1 MNHEY, CDR2 SMNVEV (reference sequence). The CDR3 length is 15 residues. CDR3 residues: CASSPRGSGIYEQYF. CDR3 DNA: TGTGCCAGCAGTCCTCGGGGTAGCGGGATCTACGAGCAGTACTTC.

CDR3 sequence reads: CASSPFTEYTQYF. The CDR3 DNA reads TGCGCCAGCAGTCCATTCACCGAGTATACGCAGTATTTT. This chain connects TRBV23-1 to TRBJ2-3; D is unresolved. TRBV23-1 has ORF status, its function being uncertain. The CDR3 spans 13 residues. V was shortened by 4 bases and J by 7 bases, with 12 bases between the two germline ends.

The V and J genes are TRBV27 and TRBJ2-1; no definite D call. The CDR3 loop spans 14 amino acids. V was shortened by 4 bases and J by 4 bases, with 11 bases between the two germline ends. CDR1 MNHEY and CDR2 SMNVEV come from the germline V gene (reference sequence). The CDR3 spells CASSWSGEYNEQFF. In DNA form, the CDR3 reads TGTGCCAGCAGTTGGTCAGGAGAGTACAATGAGCAGTTCTTC.

CDR3 sequence reads: CASSLGGGGRTYGYTF. CDR3 nucleotide sequence: TGTGCCAGCAGCTTAGGCGGGGGGGGAAGGACCTATGGCTACACCTTC. This chain uses TRBV7-8 with TRBJ1-2; possibly TRBD1 for D (5 bases). Germline CDR1 SGHVS, CDR2 FQNEAQ. The length of the CDR3 is 16 residues. Trimming removed 1 base from V and 4 bases from J, with 16 bases in between. The variable domain in full, completed from reference TRBV7-8 and TRBJ1-2, reads GAGVSQSPRYKVAKRGQDVALRCDPISGHVSLFWYQQALGQGPEFLTYFQNEAQLDKSGLPSDRFFAERPEGSVSTLKIQRTQQEDSAVYLCASSLGGGGRTYGYTFGSGTRLTVV.

In this sample, this clonotype turned up a few times. The gene calls are TRBV29-1 and TRBJ1-4, with D possibly TRBD1 on 5 matching bases. V lost 5 bases and J lost 8, with 15 bases in between. CDR3 length equals 13 residues. Germline V gives CDR1 SQVTM, CDR2 ANQGSEA. The CDR3 spells CSVMTSGMEKLFF. The CDR3 bases are TGCAGCGTTATGACGTCAGGGATGGAAAAACTGTTTTTT.

This clonotype turned up a few times. The rearrangement uses TRBV12-3 or TRBV12-4 and TRBJ1-1; TRBD1 matches at 8 bases. This CDR3 is built from 15 residues. The V gene end was trimmed by 6 bases and the J gene end by 4 bases; junction bases not matched to a gene: 10. The CDR3 nucleotides read TGTGCCAGCAGACACAGGGGGTGGGTGGGCACTGAAGCTTTCTTT. This encodes CASRHRGWVGTEAFF.

This clonotype has just a few counts. The rearrangement links TRBV28 to TRBJ2-1, with 8 bases aligning to TRBD1. The CDR3 totals 15 residues. V was clipped by 5 bases and J by 8 bases; unmatched bases: 11. Looked up from germline, CDR1 is MDHEN and CDR2 is SYDVKM. The CDR3 sequence: CASSDAGGRVYEQFF. DNA for the CDR3: TGTGCCAGCAGTGATGCAGGGGGCAGGGTTTATGAGCAGTTCTTC.

The CDR3, as DNA: TGTGCCAGCAGCCGCGAGGACAGGGCCACCTACGAGCAGTACTTC. Amino acid sequence: CASSREDRATYEQYF. The chain has TRBV5-3 and TRBJ2-7; 8 bases map to TRBD1. TRBV5-3 is marked as an open reading frame, function uncertain. The CDR3 totals 15 residues. After removal of 8 bases from V and 2 bases from J, the junction contained 12 bases not matched to a gene.

This clonotype was counted a few times. This chain joins TRBV7-9 and TRBJ1-2; D uncertain. CDR1 and CDR2 from the germline V gene are SEHNR and FQNEAQ (reference sequence). The V and J ends lost 5 bases and 6 bases respectively, with 19 bases between them. CDR3 length equals 15 residues. DNA for the CDR3: TGTGCCAGCAGCCCTGGGCGTGGGCGGATAAATGGCTACACCTTC. Residues: CASSPGRGRINGYTF.

This chain uses TRBV5-1 with TRBJ2-7, with a possible D match to TRBD1 (6 bases). V gave up 2 bases and J gave up 5 bases, with 17 bases separating them. This CDR3 has 15 residues. The germline gives CDR1 SGHRS, CDR2 YFSETQ. In DNA, the CDR3 is TGCGCCAGCAGCTTACAGGGATCGGCGATCCACGAGCAGTACTTC. Translation gives CASSLQGSAIHEQYF.

The chain carries TRBV7-9 and TRBJ2-7; maybe TRBD2 (6 bases). V was cut by 4 bases and J by 1 base, with 11 bases left in between. The CDR3 has 14 amino acids. Germline values: CDR1 SEHNR, CDR2 FQNEAQ (reference sequence). The CDR3 is CASSSAGRSYEQYF. The DNA of the CDR3 is TGTGCCAGCAGCTCCGCGGGGAGATCCTACGAGCAGTACTTC.

The chain employs TRBV12-3 or TRBV12-4 and TRBJ2-2; no clear D gene. Trimming removed 6 bases from V and 1 base from J, with 9 bases in between. The CDR3 spans 14 residues. CDR3 region: CASRSSRNTGELFF. CDR3 DNA sequence: TGTGCCAGCAGATCAAGCCGGAACACCGGGGAGCTGTTTTTT.

This clonotype was counted between two and nine times. The chain links TRBV10-3 to TRBJ2-2; a weak D match, TRBD2 (6 bases). This CDR3 is 16 amino acids long. The germline V and J ends were trimmed by 6 bases and 3 bases, with 17 bases remaining between them. The germline gives CDR1 ENHRY, CDR2 SYGVKD. The CDR3: CAIRAGGAGHTGELFF. The CDR3 bases are TGTGCCATCAGGGCCGGCGGGGCGGGGCACACCGGGGAGCTGTTTTTT.

The V and J genes are TRBV5-1 and TRBJ2-5, with D perhaps being TRBD1 or TRBD2 (5 bases each). Germline V gene lookup returns CDR1 SGHRS and CDR2 YFSETQ. V dropped 6 bases and J dropped 4 bases, with 16 bases sitting between them. CDR3 length: 14 residues. The DNA of the CDR3 is TGCGCCAGCACAAGAAGGGGCGGAGGAGAGACCCAGTACTTC. Translation gives CASTRRGGGETQYF. Full variable domain (remainder filled in from reference TRBV5-1 and TRBJ2-5): KAGVTQTPRYLIKTRGQQVTLSCSPISGHRSVSWYQQTPGQGLQFLFEYFSETQRNKGNFPGRFSGRQFSNSRSEMNVSTLELGDSALYLCASTRRGGGETQYFGPGTRLLVL.

The chain is built from TRBV27 and TRBJ2-7; 9 bases are a match to TRBD1. This CDR3 comprises 14 residues. Germline loops: CDR1 MNHEY, CDR2 SMNVEV (reference sequence). J was trimmed by 7 bases and V by 5 bases; bases with no gene match: 9. In DNA form, the CDR3 reads TGTGCCAGCAGTCCGTCGACAGGGGGAGAAGAGCAGTACTTC. Translated: CASSPSTGGEEQYF.

The gene calls are TRBV2 and TRBJ2-1; TRBD2 matches at 10 bases. V dropped 1 base and J dropped 10; count of bases not matched to a gene: 16. The CDR3 totals 18 residues. Looked up from germline, CDR1 is SNHLY and CDR2 is FYNNEI. CDR3 residues: CASSEEGSKAGGLWEQFF. As DNA, the CDR3 is TGTGCCAGCAGTGAAGAAGGGAGTAAAGCGGGAGGGTTGTGGGAGCAGTTCTTC.